The 8 T cell receptor beta chains presented below share a single source sample, sequenced in a study of T cell responses to AZD1222 COVID-19 vaccine (dated by TCRdb to the early 2020s). The receptor library was made with the immunoSEQ multiplex PCR assay. The immuneACCESS repertoire file appears here via TCRdb, limited to in-frame rearrangements. These files lack a portion of the clones; in checked studies, under half of the deficit traces to unresolved V genes, and the cause of the others is not known. The sample table records roughly 170,000 clones; around 88% of these occur just once. Of the sample, about 0.49% is held by the ten largest clones. Read against the paper, the sample's time point label means: baseline before first vaccination. The input for sequencing was peripheral blood, taken on day 0 of AZD1222 vaccination. These receptors were taken from an adult in good health.

The rearrangement links TRBV5-3 to TRBJ1-5; a possible D gene is TRBD1 (6 bases). TRBV5-3 is flagged as an ORF with uncertain function. There are 16 residues in the CDR3. Trimming left V 3 bases short and J 2 bases short, with 15 bases between. In DNA form, the CDR3 reads TGTGCCAGAAGCTCCACGGGGGCTGGTCGCAATCAGCCCCAGCATTTT. It codes for CARSSTGAGRNQPQHF.

This chain joins TRBV28 and TRBJ1-6; D perhaps matches TRBD1 (6 bases). Germline V gene lookup returns CDR1 MDHEN and CDR2 SYDVKM. CDR3 size: 17 residues. Trimming removed 5 bases from V and 8 bases from J, with 22 bases in between. The CDR3 loop is CASSPLLVGADDSPLHF. In DNA, the CDR3 is TGTGCCAGCAGTCCCCTCCTCGTGGGGGCGGATGATTCACCCCTCCACTTT.

This chain joins TRBV30 and TRBJ1-5, with D hard to call. Germline V lookup: CDR1 GTSNPN, CDR2 SVGIG (reference sequence). The CDR3 is made up of 14 amino acids. The V and J ends lost 0 bases and 1 base respectively, with 7 bases between them. CDR3 in amino acids: CAWSVTGSNQPQHF. The DNA of the CDR3 is TGTGCCTGGAGTGTAACCGGGAGCAATCAGCCCCAGCATTTT.

The J gene is TRBJ2-7, the V gene TRBV7-2, with 7 bases identical to TRBD1. The CDR3 has 14 residues. CDR1 is SGHTA, CDR2 FQGNSA, per germline. V dropped 4 bases and J dropped 2; count of bases not matched to a gene: 5. Here the CDR3 DNA reads TGTGCCAGCAGCTCGACAGGGAGTCCCTACGAGCAGTACTTC. Translation: CASSSTGSPYEQYF. Full variable domain (missing parts from reference TRBV7-2 and TRBJ2-7): GAGVSQSPSNKVTEKGKDVELRCDPISGHTALYWYRQSLGQGLEFLIYFQGNSAPDKSGLPSDRFSAERTGGSVSTLTIQRTQQEDSAVYLCASSSTGSPYEQYFGPGTRLTVT.

The rearrangement joins TRBV6-2 or TRBV6-3 to TRBJ1-5; the D is unclear. Trimming stripped 6 bases from V and 2 bases from J, with 14 bases between. CDR3 length equals 15 residues. Per germline, CDR1 MNHEY and CDR2 SVGEGT. The CDR3 sequence is CASSQPDGRNQPQHF. CDR3 coding DNA: TGTGCCAGCAGCCAACCGGACGGCCGCAATCAGCCCCAGCATTTT.

The chain combines TRBV2 with TRBJ2-2; 7 positions agree with TRBD2. Trimming at V came to 1 base and at J to 6 bases, leaving 5 bases not matched to a gene. CDR3 length equals 15 residues. From germline, CDR1 is SNHLY and CDR2 FYNNEI. This CDR3 is CASSEGTSRAGELFF. The CDR3 nucleotides read TGTGCCAGCAGTGAAGGGACTAGTAGGGCCGGGGAGCTGTTTTTT.

This chain connects TRBV3-1 (or the pseudogene TRBV3-2) to TRBJ2-1; 7 nucleotides align to TRBD2. The CDR3 extends over 16 amino acids. From germline, CDR1 is LGHDT and CDR2 YNNKEL (reference sequence). V lost 4 bases to trimming and J lost 0 bases; unmatched junction nucleotides: 6. The CDR3 loop is CASSLRSGASYNEQFF. In nucleotides, the CDR3 is TGTGCCAGCAGCCTAAGAAGCGGGGCCTCCTACAATGAGCAGTTCTTC.

The chain joins TRBV12-5 to TRBJ2-1; TRBD2 aligns across 12 bases. Trimming removed 5 bases from V and 0 bases from J; junction bases left unmatched: 8. This CDR3 comprises 18 residues. Looked up from germline, CDR1 is LGHNT and CDR2 is FRNRAP. As DNA, the CDR3 is TGTGCTAGTGGTCCGCCACTAGCGGGAGGTGTCTCCTACAATGAGCAGTTCTTC. Residues: CASGPPLAGGVSYNEQFF.